The 23 T cell receptor beta chains presented below share a single source sample, sequenced in a study of Graves' ophthalmopathy and Graves' hyperthyroidism. The sequenced template was RNA, covering the TCR beta CDR3 region. HTBI primers were employed in first-round RT-PCR, then a second-round multiplex PCR followed. From the multiplex PCR reads, TCRdb called clonotypes with MiXCR, one entry per CDR3 protein. This table holds a few hundred thousand distinct CDR3 sequences, under 45% found once. The sample taken for sequencing was peripheral blood or thyroid tissue (not recorded which). Every receptor here comes from an adult man with Graves' hyperthyroidism.

The genes are TRBV5-1 and TRBJ2-3, with D tentatively TRBD2 (6 bases). Germline CDR1 reads SGHRS; CDR2 reads YFSETQ. V shed 0 bases and J shed 5 bases, with 7 bases lying between them. The CDR3 has 13 residues. Written as DNA, the CDR3 is TGCGCCAGCAGCTTGGCGGGGGAAGATACGCAGTATTTT. This sequence encodes CASSLAGEDTQYF.

The chain joins TRBV7-8 to TRBJ2-7, with TRBD2 matching 10 bases. The V gene's germline CDR1 is SGHVS and CDR2 FQNEAQ. The length of the CDR3 is 13 residues. The CDR3, as DNA: TGTGACCCTCGGACTAGCGGATCCTACGAGCAGTACTTC. Amino acid sequence: CDPRTSGSYEQYF.

This clonotype was seen at least ten times. The chain recombines TRBV12-3 or TRBV12-4 with TRBJ1-5; D is unclear. The V end lost 0 bases, the J end lost 4 bases, and 7 bases lay between the germline ends. This CDR3 is built from 14 residues. The CDR3 protein is CASSLARRNQPQHF. CDR3 coding DNA: TGTGCCAGCAGTTTAGCGAGGAGGAATCAGCCCCAGCATTTT.

The sample holds many counts of this clonotype. In DNA form, the CDR3 reads TGTGCCAGCAGTGACACAGGGTCCTACGAGCAGTACTTC. Translated: CASSDTGSYEQYF. The chain combines TRBV6-2 or TRBV6-3 with TRBJ2-7; a possible D gene is TRBD1 (6 bases). V shed 5 bases and J shed 1 base, with 9 bases lying between them. The CDR3 contains 13 residues. CDR1 MNHEY and CDR2 SVGEGT come from the germline V gene.

This clonotype was recorded many times. The chain uses TRBV9 and TRBJ2-7; D remains ambiguous. Trimming removed 0 bases from V and 3 bases from J, with 10 bases in between. Germline V gene sequence: CDR1 SGDLS, CDR2 YYNGEE. The CDR3 is made up of 14 amino acids. The CDR3 DNA reads TGTGCCAGCAGCGTAGGGGATCAAGACTACGAGCAGTACTTC. This sequence encodes CASSVGDQDYEQYF.

The genes are TRBV12-3 or TRBV12-4 and TRBJ1-4; D perhaps matches TRBD1 (6 bases). V lost 4 bases to trimming and J lost 4 bases, with 10 bases between them. The CDR3 extends over 14 amino acids. The CDR3 is CASSWGRGNEKLFF. CDR3 in DNA: TGTGCCAGCAGTTGGGGCAGGGGTAATGAAAAACTGTTTTTT.

Comment on this clonotype: Since a much larger clone is just one base distant, this may be a read error. The V call is TRBV4-1, the J call TRBJ1-5, with D unclear. CDR3 length: 12 residues. Germline CDR1 MGHRA, CDR2 YSYEKL. This CDR3 is CASSQDLGPRHF. The CDR3 nucleotides read TGCGCCAGCAGCCAAGATCTAGGACCCCGGCATTTT.

This clonotype was detected only a few times. The rearrangement joins TRBV5-1 to TRBJ1-2; maybe TRBD1 (5 bases). Trimming removed 0 bases from V and 5 bases from J, with 14 bases in between. The CDR3 runs to 15 residues. Per germline, CDR1 SGHRS and CDR2 YFSETQ. As DNA, the CDR3 is TGCGCCAGCAGCTTGGAGGCAGGGTCTTCGTATGGCTACACCTTC. Its translation is CASSLEAGSSYGYTF.

In its sample, this clonotype was seen many times. This rearrangement joins TRBV11-2 to TRBJ1-5, with a tentative D call TRBD1 (6 bases). Germline assignment: CDR1 SGHAT and CDR2 FQNNGV. V gave up 2 bases and J gave up 3 bases, with 14 bases separating them. The CDR3 is 16 residues long. CDR3 in DNA: TGTGCCAGCAGCTTAAGGACCAGGGGAATCAATCAGCCCCAGCATTTT. Translated: CASSLRTRGINQPQHF.

The chain employs TRBV7-3 and TRBJ1-4, with D possibly matching TRBD1 (6 bases). Trimming took 3 bases from V and 7 from J, leaving 15 bases between them. The CDR3 sequence is 15 residues long. Per germline, CDR1 SGHTA and CDR2 FQGTGA. CDR3 loop: CASSFRDTVREKLFF. CDR3 coding DNA: TGTGCCAGCAGCTTCCGGGACACCGTTCGTGAAAAACTGTTTTTT. The variable domain in full, completed from reference TRBV7-3 and TRBJ1-4, reads GAGVSQTPSNKVTEKGKYVELRCDPISGHTALYWYRQSLGQGPEFLIYFQGTGAADDSGLPNDRFFAVRPEGSVSTLKIQRTERGDSAVYLCASSFRDTVREKLFFGSGTQLSVL.

This clonotype was recorded many times. An end of the junction does not agree with germline; a read error may underlie this. The gene calls are TRBV7-8 and TRBJ1-1; the D is unclear. Germline V gene lookup returns CDR1 SGHVS and CDR2 FQNEAQ. The CDR3 has 15 residues. CDR3 coding DNA: TGTGCCAGCAGGTTAGCCCTCGGGAGGGACACTGAAGCTTTCTTT. Its translation is CASRLALGRDTEAFF.

There are many counts of this clonotype. The chain employs TRBV7-2 and TRBJ2-7; TRBD1 agrees at 9 bases. Germline CDR1 is SGHTA and CDR2 is FQGNSA. V was pared by 6 bases and J by 2 bases, with 8 bases of the junction left unmatched. There are 15 residues in the CDR3. CDR3: CASRYRDRAPYEQYF. The CDR3 DNA reads as TGTGCCAGCAGATACCGGGACAGGGCCCCCTACGAGCAGTACTTC.

The table lists this clonotype with a few counts. The chain uses TRBV5-6 and TRBJ2-2, with D maybe TRBD2 (5 bases). Germline CDR1 reads SGHDT; CDR2 reads YYEEEE. Trimming stripped 0 bases from V and 7 bases from J, with 13 bases between. There are 15 residues in the CDR3. The CDR3 region is CASSLDRGSFGELFF. CDR3 DNA sequence: TGTGCCAGCAGCTTGGACCGGGGATCGTTCGGGGAGCTGTTTTTT.

This clonotype was observed at least ten times. V usage is TRBV7-9 and J usage is TRBJ2-6; D may be TRBD2 (5 bases). Germline CDR1 reads SEHNR; CDR2 reads FQNEAQ (reference sequence). Between the trimmed V and J ends, which lost 5 bases and 0 bases, there was a span of 8 bases. There are 15 residues in the CDR3. CDR3: CASSTRGSGANVLTF. The DNA of the CDR3 is TGTGCCAGCAGCACCCGGGGCTCTGGGGCCAACGTCCTGACTTTC.

As regards this clonotype: This may arise from a read error, as a much more abundant clone is one base away. The genes are TRBV20-1 and TRBJ1-5; 12 nucleotides match TRBD1. The CDR3 loop spans 18 amino acids. The germline V gene has CDR1 DFQATT and CDR2 SNEGSKA (reference sequence). The CDR3 is CGALSTGQGASGNQPQHF. The CDR3 nucleotides read TGCGGTGCTCTCAGCACGGGACAGGGGGCGAGCGGCAATCAGCCCCAGCATTTT.

The chain carries TRBV7-1 and TRBJ2-3, with TRBD2 matching over 7 bases. Being an ORF, TRBV7-1 has a function that is uncertain. The V and J ends lost 5 bases and 2 bases, in that order; junction bases with no gene match: 16. This CDR3 spans 18 amino acids. CDR3 in DNA: TGTGCCAGCAGCCATCCAACAGGCGGCGGGAGTTTCACAGATACGCAGTATTTT. Amino acids: CASSHPTGGGSFTDTQYF.

Turning to this clonotype: A much larger clone lies a single base off, so this may be a read error. The genes are TRBV7-9 and TRBJ2-5; tentatively, D is TRBD2 (5 bases). Trimming removed 2 bases from V and 5 bases from J, with 15 bases in between. The CDR3 has 15 residues. CDR1 and CDR2 (germline): SEHNR, FQNEAQ (reference sequence). The CDR3 nucleotides are TGTGCCAGCAGCTTAAACAGAGGGCCGACGGAGACCCAGTACTTC. This sequence encodes CASSLNRGPTETQYF.

This clonotype was recorded many times. The chain recombines TRBV12-3 or TRBV12-4 with TRBJ1-6; TRBD1 is a possible D gene (5 bases). V gave up 2 bases and J gave up 9 bases, with 8 bases separating them. The CDR3 runs 13 residues. CDR3 in DNA: TGTGCCAGCAGTTTAAGGGGAAGTTCACCCCTCCACTTT. Its protein is CASSLRGSSPLHF.

This clonotype has ten or more counts. This chain joins TRBV20-1 and TRBJ1-5; 10 nucleotides agree with TRBD1. Trimming cost V 0 bases and J 14 bases; bases outside gene matches: 13. Looked up from germline, CDR1 is DFQATT and CDR2 is SNEGSKA (reference sequence). The CDR3 runs to 15 residues. CDR3 loop: CSARDMGNRDRGEHF. Written as DNA, the CDR3 is TGCAGTGCTAGAGATATGGGAAACCGGGACAGGGGAGAGCATTTT.

A single count supports this clonotype. This chain links TRBV7-4 with TRBJ2-3; D is undetermined. This CDR3 has 15 residues. Germline V gene sequence: CDR1 SGHVT, CDR2 SQSDAQ. V shed 5 bases and J shed 11 bases, with 23 bases lying between them. The chain's CDR3 is CASSVESANYNEQYF. The CDR3, as DNA: TGTGCCAGCAGCGTAGAAAGTGCAAACTACAATGAGCAGTATTTT.

This clonotype came up a few times. The chain carries TRBV19 and TRBJ1-5; possible D gene TRBD1, 6 bases. The germline V gene has CDR1 LNHDA and CDR2 SQIVND (reference sequence). The V and J ends lost 3 bases and 5 bases respectively, with 14 bases between them. The CDR3 is made up of 15 amino acids. CDR3 in amino acids: CASSIKGGGDQPQHF. In DNA, the CDR3 is TGTGCCAGTAGTATCAAGGGCGGGGGCGATCAGCCCCAGCATTTT.

A note on this clonotype: A much more abundant neighbour one base away suggests this may be a read error. The chain joins TRBV28 to TRBJ1-4; 7 nucleotides align to TRBD1. Per germline, CDR1 MDHEN and CDR2 SYDVKM. This CDR3 is 11 amino acids long. CDR3 region: CASSDREKLLF. The CDR3 region has the DNA TGTGCCAGCAGTGACAGGGAAAAACTGTTATTT.

This clonotype has at least ten counts. The V and J genes are TRBV25-1 and TRBJ2-7; 7 bases map to TRBD1. In germline, CDR1 is MGHDK, CDR2 SYGVNS. CDR3 length: 14 residues. The ends lost 4 bases at V and 4 bases at J; junction bases unmatched: 7. CDR3 nucleotide sequence: TGTGCCAGCAGTGGGGGACAGAGGAGGTACGAGCAGTACTTC. This translates into CASSGGQRRYEQYF.